This entry describes one TCR beta chain. TCRdb keeps only in-frame clones here, not all; method: immunoSEQ multiplex PCR. The data hold around 2.5 million clones, with 93% observed a single time. This sample was included in a study of shared clonotypes between healthy human individuals. Sample: naive CD4+ T cells from PBMCs. Subset described: CD45RA+ positively selected. The receptor's source is a man aged 18 to 29 in good health. Some clones in this sample may be carry-over from other donors' samples.

CDR3 nucleotide sequence: TGTGCCAGCAGCGGGGTTCTAGAGAGGACCTACGAGCAGTACTTC. Amino acids: CASSGVLERTYEQYF. The chain carries TRBV5-6 and TRBJ2-7; D gene unclear. Germline V gene sequence: CDR1 SGHDT, CDR2 YYEEEE. The CDR3 extends over 15 amino acids. V was cut by 4 bases and J by 2 bases, with 16 bases left in between.